These T cell receptor beta chains were read from a single sample in a study of tumor and adjacent non-tumor tissue in lung cancer. TCRdb re-called the multiplex PCR reads with MiXCR, one entry per CDR3 protein. The sample consists of 100,000 to 120,000 distinct CDR3 sequences, approximately 80% of them appearing once. The sequencing sample was made of lung tumor tissue. All receptors derive from a man aged 65-85 years with non-small cell lung cancer. Both conserved end residues are part of each CDR3. Fields, in order: V gene, J gene, D gene, clone size, CDR3 DNA, CDR3 protein. A D gene is named only where the DNA matches it firmly. Clone size is given for some rows only: seen once, a few or many times, or a class if the clone is expanded.

>TRBV6-5|TRBJ1-1|TRBD1|-
TGTGCCAGCAACCAGACAGGGGGCCGTAGTGAAGCTTTCTTT
CASNQTGGRSEAFF
>TRBV6-2/TRBV6-3|TRBJ2-1|-|-
TGTGCCGGCAATTACTCGAGGCGAGTTACCTCTCAGTTCTTC
CAGNYSRRVTSQFF
>TRBV29-1|TRBJ1-2|-|-
TGCGGCGTTGTCCCCTGTCAATCCTCGGGAGTAGATGGCTACACCTTC
CGVVPCQSSGVDGYTF
>TRBV7-9|TRBJ1-1|TRBD1|few
TGTGCCAGCAGCCCCGGGACAGGGACCGCTTTCTTT
CASSPGTGTAFF
>TRBV4-2|TRBJ2-1|-|-
TGTGCCAGCAATGGGGGTGGCAGCTTCAATGAGCAGTTCTTC
CASNGGGSFNEQFF
>TRBV11-2|TRBJ2-2|-|once
TGTGTCAGTAGCCTGGACAGTCAGCCCGGGGAGCTGTTTTTT
CVSSLDSQPGELFF
>TRBV20-1|TRBJ1-5|-|-
TGCAGTGCTCAAATATCCGGGAACTATCAGCCCCAGCATTTT
CSAQISGNYQPQHF
>TRBV6-8|TRBJ1-5|-|-
TGTACCAGCAGTTACTGGGCCTTACAACGAAGGGGGGTAATCGAGCCCCAGCATTTT
CTSSYWALQRRGVIEPQHF
>TRBV20-1|TRBJ1-2|-|-
TGCAGTGTTAGTAGGGAATCCAACTATGGCTACACCTTC
CSVSRESNYGYTF
>TRBV11-3|TRBJ2-7|-|-
TGCGCCAGCAACCCGATGACAGTTTCCGTGTACGAGCAGTATTTC
CASNPMTVSVYEQYF
>TRBV6-2/TRBV6-3|TRBJ2-7|TRBD2|-
TGTGCCAGCGGTTTTAGAGCGGGAGTCCCCTACAAGCTGTACTTC
CASGFRAGVPYKLYF
>TRBV29-1|TRBJ2-3|TRBD2|-
TGCAGCGCCGCCGGGACTAGGGGCATAGTTACGGAGTATTTT
CSAAGTRGIVTEYF
>TRBV5-4|TRBJ1-6|TRBD1|-
TGTGCCAGCAGCCGAACAGGGGATCGTATTTCACCCCTCCACTTT
CASSRTGDRISPLHF
>TRBV6-2/TRBV6-3|TRBJ1-5|-|-
TGTGCCAGCAGTTTGGGCAGGGGACTGAATCAGTCCCAGCATTTT
CASSLGRGLNQSQHF
>TRBV29-1|TRBJ2-7|-|-
TGCATCTCCTGGGGGGCGAACCCCGAGCAGTACTTC
CISWGANPEQYF
>TRBV6-1|TRBJ2-7|TRBD1|-
TGTGGCAGCAGTGCAGTACAGGGGACAAGGGAGCAGTACTTC
CGSSAVQGTREQYF
>TRBV29-1|TRBJ1-2|-|many
TGCAGCGTTTTCTTATCAAGGAACTATGGCTACACCTTC
CSVFLSRNYGYTF
>TRBV5-4|TRBJ2-3|TRBD2|-
TGTGCAAGCACTCCGACTAGCGGGAGAAGGACAGATACGCAGTATTTT
CASTPTSGRRTDTQYF
>TRBV29-1|TRBJ2-7|-|-
TGCTGCGTTGATGACGTTTACTACGAGCAGTACTTC
CCVDDVYYEQYF
>TRBV6-5|TRBJ2-2|-|-
TGTGCCAGCGAGGCGCTCAAGAACATCTGGGAGCTGTTTTTT
CASEALKNIWELFF
>TRBV20-1|TRBJ2-1|TRBD2|-
TGTAGTGTCCCGACTAGCGGCATGTGGAGTGAGCAGTTTTTC
CSVPTSGMWSEQFF
>TRBV5-1|TRBJ1-1|TRBD1|many
TGCGCCAGCAGCACTGGACAGGTGGACACTGAAGCTTTCTTT
CASSTGQVDTEAFF
>TRBV28|TRBJ2-7|-|-
TGTTCCAGCAGTTTAAGCAGACGTGAGCAGTACTTC
CSSSLSRREQYF
>TRBV11-2|TRBJ2-2|-|-
TGTGCCAGCAGCCAGGAGAGTCAGTCGGGGGAGCTGTTTTTT
CASSQESQSGELFF
>TRBV4-1|TRBJ2-5|-|-
TGCGCCAGTAGCGAACGGTACCAGGGCCAAGAGACACAGTACTTC
CASSERYQGQETQYF
>TRBV29-1|TRBJ2-1|-|-
TGCAGTGTTGAACTCTATGACAACGGGGTGGACAATGAGCAATTATTC
CSVELYDNGVDNEQLF
>TRBV20-1|TRBJ1-1|-|-
TGTAGTGCTAGAGGTCCTCAAGTGAAAACCGAAGCTTTCTTT
CSARGPQVKTEAFF
>TRBV6-1|TRBJ2-1|-|-
TGTGCCGGCAGTGAAGCGGCGGGAAGCAACGAGCAGTTCTTC
CAGSEAAGSNEQFF
>TRBV5-1|TRBJ2-7|-|many
TGCGCCAGCAGCTTGATGAGCTACGAGCAGTACTTC
CASSLMSYEQYF
>TRBV12-3/TRBV12-4|TRBJ1-1|-|few
TGTGCCAGCAGACCGACACGGGTAAGCACCGAAGCTTTCTTT
CASRPTRVSTEAFF
>TRBV6-5|TRBJ2-7|TRBD2|once
TGTGCCAGCAGCCCCACTTCGACTAGCGAGAGCGGTCCCTACGGGCAGTACTTC
CASSPTSTSESGPYGQYF
>TRBV4-1|TRBJ2-5|TRBD2|-
TGTGCCAGCAGCCAATTGGGACGAGCGGGAGTTGAGACCCAGTGCTTC
CASSQLGRAGVETQCF
>TRBV7-9|TRBJ2-5|TRBD2|few
TGTGCCAGCGGCCCAAGCGGGGTAGAAGAAGAGACCCAGTACTTC
CASGPSGVEEETQYF
>TRBV11-2|TRBJ1-1|-|-
TGTGGCAGCAGCTTCGCTAATTCAAGGAATAATGAAGCTTTCTTT
CGSSFANSRNNEAFF
>TRBV11-2|TRBJ2-1|-|-
TGTGCCAGCAGCTTAGATGTGCGGGACTGGGCCTCCAACAATGAGCTGTTCTTC
CASSLDVRDWASNNELFF
>TRBV12-3/TRBV12-4|TRBJ1-1|-|-
TGTGCCAACAAAGGGAGTGAAGCTTTCTTT
CANKGSEAFF